This note documents a single T cell receptor beta chain sequence. Here immunoSEQ multiplex PCR was the method, and the copy in TCRdb shows in-frame clones only, minus some. The data show about 140,000 clones, with 84% seen just once and 4.5% to 5.5% held by the top ten. Researchers sorted participants into cohorts using their self-reported clinical history. This sample is part of a study of blood T cell repertoires in COVID-19. The germline gives CDR1 MNHNY, CDR2 SVGAGI (reference sequence). The CDR3 extends over 16 amino acids. The V and J ends lost 5 bases and 5 bases, in that order; junction bases with no gene match: 7.

This chain uses TRBV6-6 with TRBJ2-5, with TRBD2 matching 14 bases. This sequence originates from a man between 40 and 49 years old with acute COVID-19. Sequenced sample: PBMCs or T cells enriched from blood (not recorded which). CDR3 in amino acids: CASSRGLAGGGETQYF. The CDR3 bases are TGTGCCAGCAGTCGAGGACTAGCGGGGGGAGGGGAGACCCAGTACTTC.